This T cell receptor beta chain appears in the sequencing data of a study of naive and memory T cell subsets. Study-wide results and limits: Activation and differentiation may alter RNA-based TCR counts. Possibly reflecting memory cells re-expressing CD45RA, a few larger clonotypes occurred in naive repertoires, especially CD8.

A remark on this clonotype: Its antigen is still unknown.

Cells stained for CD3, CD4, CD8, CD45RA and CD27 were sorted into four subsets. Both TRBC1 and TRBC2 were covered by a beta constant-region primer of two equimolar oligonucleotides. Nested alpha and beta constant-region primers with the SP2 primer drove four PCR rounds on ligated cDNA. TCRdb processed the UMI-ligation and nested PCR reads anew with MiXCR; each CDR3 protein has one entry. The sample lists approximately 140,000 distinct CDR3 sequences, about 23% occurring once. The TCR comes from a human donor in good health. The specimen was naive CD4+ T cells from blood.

CDR3 region: CASTENRATEAFF. The CDR3 DNA reads as TGTGCCAGCACAGAAAACAGGGCCACTGAAGCTTTCTTT. The chain combines TRBV6-2 or TRBV6-3 with TRBJ1-1, with D perhaps matching TRBD1 (6 bases). The germline gives CDR1 MNHEY, CDR2 SVGEGT. CDR3 length equals 13 residues. V was cut by 7 bases and J by 4 bases, with 13 bases left in between.